This T cell receptor beta chain was observed in a study of blood T cells in healthy people across ages. A second PCR of roughly 7 to 11 cycles used a sample-barcoded 5' primer and a J-beta primer mix. A single record per CDR3 protein comes from TCRdb applying MiXCR to the 5' RACE reads. Here the sample spans under 1 million distinct CDR3 sequences, roughly 44% being singletons. The germline V gene encodes CDR1 MNHNS and CDR2 SASEGT. This CDR3 is built from 14 residues. The specimen sequenced was blood. The V call is TRBV6-1, the J call TRBJ2-4, with D possibly matching TRBD2 (5 bases). The end of the DNA fits TRBJ2-5 better, so the J call may be wrong. The source of this sequence is a man aged 55 to 70 in good health. DNA for the CDR3: TGTGCCAGCAGTGAAAATATCGGGGTAGAGACCCAGTACTTC. Encoded protein: CASSENIGVETQYF.